The 17 T cell receptor beta chains in this list originate from one sample, sequenced in a study of graft-versus-host responses after intestinal transplantation. Clones were read by immunoSEQ multiplex PCR, and TCRdb kept only the in-frame ones, dropping some. The repertoire includes about 92,000 clones, around 86% of them detected once, and roughly a sixth sits in the top ten. These receptors lack a known antigen. Sequences were derived from unstimulated CD8+ T cells sorted from spleen or lymph node cells, sampled before intestinal transplant. The origin of the receptors is a human donor who received an intestinal transplant.

The chain uses TRBV2 and TRBJ2-3; 8 nucleotides match TRBD2. Per germline, CDR1 SNHLY and CDR2 FYNNEI. This CDR3 has 16 amino acids. J lost 2 bases, V lost 4 bases, and 8 bases had no gene match. In DNA form, the CDR3 reads TGTGCCAGCAGTGCCCTAACTAGCGGCAACACAGATACGCAGTATTTT. Its protein is CASSALTSGNTDTQYF.

The rearrangement uses TRBV27 and TRBJ2-7; tentatively, D is TRBD1 (5 bases). This CDR3 is built from 13 residues. In germline, CDR1 is MNHEY, CDR2 SMNVEV (reference sequence). Trimming pared 5 bases from V and 2 bases from J, leaving 10 bases between. The CDR3 DNA sequence: TGTGCCAGCAGTCCCCAGGGCCCCTACGAGCAGTACTTC. It encodes CASSPQGPYEQYF.

The chain joins TRBV4-1 to TRBJ1-5; D remains ambiguous. Germline V gene data show CDR1 as MGHRA and CDR2 as YSYEKL. Deletions cut 8 bases from V and 4 bases from J, with 6 bases between. This CDR3 contains 11 residues. The CDR3 DNA follows: TGCGCCAGCGGCGTAAATCAGCCCCAGCATTTT. This gives the protein CASGVNQPQHF.

The V call is TRBV19, the J call TRBJ2-2; D gene uncertain. This CDR3 contains 15 residues. Germline V gene sequence: CDR1 LNHDA, CDR2 SQIVND (reference sequence). Trimming left V 0 bases short and J 0 bases short, with 5 bases between. The CDR3 DNA reads TGTGCCAGTAGTATAGACAGGTCGAACACCGGGGAGCTGTTTTTT. Protein sequence: CASSIDRSNTGELFF. The full variable domain, with the rest looked up from reference TRBV19 and TRBJ2-2, is DGGITQSPKYLFRKEGQNVTLSCEQNLNHDAMYWYRQDPGQGLRLIYYSQIVNDFQKGDIAEGYSVSREKKESFPLTVTSAQKNPTAFYLCASSIDRSNTGELFFGEGSRLTVL.

The V call is TRBV7-9, the J call TRBJ1-2, with 7 bases aligning to TRBD1. Germline CDR1 is SEHNR and CDR2 is FQNEAQ (reference sequence). Losses at the gene ends were 3 bases for V and 3 bases for J; bases not matched to a gene: 7. This CDR3 spans 15 amino acids. The CDR3 coding sequence is TGTGCCAGCAGCTTCGACAGGGCTTGGGACTATGGCTACACCTTC. Translated: CASSFDRAWDYGYTF.

This clone was detected only a few times. The rearrangement joins TRBV18 to TRBJ1-3; D gene uncertain. The germline CDR1 and CDR2 sequences are KGHSH and LQKENI. The CDR3 is 15 amino acids. The germline V and J ends were trimmed by 3 bases and 0 bases, with 9 bases remaining between them. In nucleotides, the CDR3 is TGTGCCAGCTCACCCCTTAGGGCCTCTGGAAACACCATATATTTT. Translating it yields CASSPLRASGNTIYF.

Only a few counts were recorded for this clone. The rearrangement uses TRBV4-1 and TRBJ2-7, with D possibly being TRBD1 or TRBD2 (5 bases each). The CDR3 has 14 amino acids. Deletions cut 0 bases from V and 4 bases from J, with 10 bases between. Per the germline V gene, CDR1 is MGHRA and CDR2 is YSYEKL. CDR3 amino acids: CASSQDPGLYEQYF. The CDR3 nucleotides read TGCGCCAGCAGCCAAGACCCGGGGCTATACGAGCAGTACTTC.

The rearrangement links TRBV11-1 to TRBJ1-1; D not certain. The CDR3 totals 13 residues. In germline, CDR1 is SGHAT, CDR2 FQDESV (reference sequence). V lost 3 bases and J 1 base, leaving 6 bases between the germline ends. CDR3 amino acids: CASSLAGNTEAFF. The CDR3 DNA is TGTGCCAGCAGCTTGGCGGGGAACACTGAAGCTTTCTTT.

This clone showed up just a few times. The V gene is TRBV7-9, the J gene TRBJ2-1; possibly TRBD1 for D (6 bases). Trimming pared 4 bases from V and 6 bases from J, leaving 13 bases between. Germline CDR1 and CDR2: SEHNR and FQNEAQ (reference sequence). This CDR3 contains 14 residues. The CDR3 loop is CASSSVGAGNEQFF. CDR3 coding DNA: TGTGCCAGCAGCTCCGTGGGGGCAGGCAATGAGCAGTTCTTC.

The chain links TRBV7-3 to TRBJ2-1, with 9 bases that match TRBD2. The ends lost 5 bases at V and 9 bases at J; junction bases unmatched: 2. CDR1 is SGHTA, CDR2 FQGTGA, per germline. The CDR3 is 12 residues long. For the CDR3, the DNA is TGTGCCAGCAGCATACTAGCGGGTGAGCAGTTCTTC. Its protein is CASSILAGEQFF.

This clone was observed once. The rearrangement joins TRBV19 to TRBJ2-3; 10 bases map to TRBD2. Unmatched junction bases numbered 5, after V lost 4 bases and J lost 4 bases. CDR1 is LNHDA, CDR2 SQIVND, per germline (reference sequence). The CDR3 spans 15 residues. The CDR3: CASSTEREGPDTQYF. CDR3 bases: TGTGCCAGTAGTACCGAGCGGGAGGGCCCAGATACGCAGTATTTT.

V is TRBV6-5 and J is TRBJ2-3; unclear D gene. Germline values: CDR1 MNHEY, CDR2 SVGAGI. V lost 0 bases, J lost 3 bases, and 4 bases lay in between. The CDR3 spans 13 residues. Here the CDR3 DNA reads TGTGCCAGCAGTTACTCGGAAACAGATACGCAGTATTTT. Translation: CASSYSETDTQYF.

The V and J genes are TRBV13 and TRBJ2-1; 11 positions match TRBD2. V dropped 5 bases and J dropped 9; count of bases not matched to a gene: 9. The CDR3 length is 15 residues. CDR1 is PRHDT and CDR2 is FYEKMQ in the germline V gene (reference sequence). CDR3 nucleotide sequence: TGTGCCAGCAGCAACCTACTAGCGGGAGTTGTTGAGCAGTTCTTC. Translating it yields CASSNLLAGVVEQFF.

The chain joins TRBV27 to TRBJ1-1, with a tentative D call TRBD1 (5 bases). Germline V gene sequence: CDR1 MNHEY, CDR2 SMNVEV (reference sequence). Between the trimmed V and J ends, which lost 7 bases and 4 bases, there was a span of 16 bases. CDR3 size: 14 residues. The CDR3 is CASKGEGRGTEAFF. CDR3 DNA: TGTGCCAGCAAGGGTGAGGGGCGAGGCACTGAAGCTTTCTTT.

The chain is built from TRBV6-6 and TRBJ2-3; D possibly corresponds to TRBD2 (6 bases). Per germline, CDR1 MNHNY and CDR2 SVGAGI (reference sequence). The CDR3 spans 14 residues. V gave up 6 bases and J gave up 10 bases, with 20 bases separating them. The CDR3, as DNA: TGTGCCAGCAGACCCTTCGGGACTCCTATAGCGCAGTATTTT. Translating it yields CASRPFGTPIAQYF.

The chain is built from TRBV6-5 and TRBJ1-4; possible D gene TRBD1, 6 bases. V lost 0 bases and J 7 bases, leaving 12 bases between the germline ends. CDR3 length: 15 amino acids. Germline V gene lookup returns CDR1 MNHEY and CDR2 SVGAGI. The CDR3 DNA follows: TGTGCCAGCAGTTACTCAACAGGGTCGGGTGAAAAACTGTTTTTT. It encodes CASSYSTGSGEKLFF.

The chain carries TRBV7-6 and TRBJ2-1, with 9 nucleotides matching TRBD2. Germline V lookup: CDR1 SGHVS, CDR2 FNYEAQ. The CDR3 runs 14 residues. With V trimmed by 1 base and J by 7 bases, 2 bases remained unmatched. As DNA, the CDR3 is TGTGCCAGCAGCTTAGGTAGCGGGGGAAATGAGCAGTTCTTC. This translates into CASSLGSGGNEQFF. Using reference TRBV7-6 and TRBJ2-1 for the parts outside the CDR3, the full variable domain is GAGVSQSPRYKVTKRGQDVALRCDPISGHVSLYWYRQALGQGPEFLTYFNYEAQQDKSGLPNDRFSAERPEGSISTLTIQRTEQRDSAMYRCASSLGSGGNEQFFGPGTRLTVL.